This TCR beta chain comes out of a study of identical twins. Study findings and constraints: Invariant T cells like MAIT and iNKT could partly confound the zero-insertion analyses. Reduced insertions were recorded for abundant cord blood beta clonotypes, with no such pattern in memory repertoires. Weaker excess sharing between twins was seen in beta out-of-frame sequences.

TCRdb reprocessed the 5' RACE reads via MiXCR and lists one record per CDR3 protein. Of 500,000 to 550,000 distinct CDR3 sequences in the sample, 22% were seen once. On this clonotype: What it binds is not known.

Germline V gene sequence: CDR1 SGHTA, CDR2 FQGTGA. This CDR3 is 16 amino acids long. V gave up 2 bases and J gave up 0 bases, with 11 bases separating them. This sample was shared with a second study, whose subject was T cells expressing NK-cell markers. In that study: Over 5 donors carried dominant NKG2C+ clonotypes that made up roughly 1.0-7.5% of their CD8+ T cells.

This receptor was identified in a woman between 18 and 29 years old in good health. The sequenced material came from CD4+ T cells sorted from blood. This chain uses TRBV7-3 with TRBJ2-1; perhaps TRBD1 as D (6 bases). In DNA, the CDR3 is TGTGCCAGCAGCTTACGACAGGAACCCTCCTACAATGAGCAGTTCTTC. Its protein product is CASSLRQEPSYNEQFF.